The sequence of this TCR beta chain was determined in a study of vaccination effects on CD4 cells after COVID-19. Study-level background: Relative to the second dose, post-vaccine samples were obtained a median of 72 days later.

This clone was seen just once. Its antigen is not known. Clones were read by immunoSEQ multiplex PCR, and TCRdb kept only the in-frame ones, dropping some. The table shows about 22,000 clones, with roughly three quarters occurring only once. CDR3 length: 15 amino acids. Trimming shortened V by 4 bases and J by 3 bases, and 16 bases separated the two germline ends. Germline-derived CDR1 and CDR2 are MNHEY and SVGAGI. Antigen-specific CD4+ T cells expanded by the ViraFEST assay with viral peptide pools were then sequenced. CD4+ T cells were isolated after around 10 days of culture. Either the mRNA-1273 or the BNT162b2 vaccine was given to participants as two doses. Vaccinated participants had no history of SARS-CoV-2 infection and tested negative for nucleocapsid antibodies. Supplemented with roughly 9.6 IU/ml IL-2 and 8 to 10 ug/ml peptides, a few million PBMC per well were kept in culture. Half-medium changes using IL-2 medium occurred on days 3 and 7.

The chain employs TRBV6-5 and TRBJ2-7, with D possibly TRBD2 on 6 matching bases. Sequenced material: CD4+ T cells from PBMCs cultured with SARS-CoV-2 spike peptides, taken after COVID-19 vaccination. The source of this sequence is a human donor who received a COVID-19 vaccine. The CDR3 region has the DNA TGTGCCAGCAGTTTGAATCCGACGGGAGTCTACGAGCAGTACTTC. It specifies CASSLNPTGVYEQYF.